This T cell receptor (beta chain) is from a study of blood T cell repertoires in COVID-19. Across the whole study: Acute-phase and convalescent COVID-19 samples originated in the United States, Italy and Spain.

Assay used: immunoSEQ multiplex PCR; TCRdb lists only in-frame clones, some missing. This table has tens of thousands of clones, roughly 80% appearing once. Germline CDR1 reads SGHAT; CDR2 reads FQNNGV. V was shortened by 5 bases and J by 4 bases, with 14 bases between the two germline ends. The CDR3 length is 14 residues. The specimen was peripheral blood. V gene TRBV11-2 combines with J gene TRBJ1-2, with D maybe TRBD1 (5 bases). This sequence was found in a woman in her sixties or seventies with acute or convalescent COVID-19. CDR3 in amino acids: CASSRDGSGYGYTF. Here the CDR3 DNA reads TGTGCCAGCAGCCGGGACGGTAGCGGCTATGGCTACACCTTC.